The T cell receptor (beta chain) described here comes from a study of Ad26.COV2.S vaccination and SARS-CoV-2 variants. As for the study in general: The vaccine Ad26.COV2.S was put into the muscle once, or twice with 56 days between. Regarding the study as a whole: TCR breadth and depth estimates may have understated total T cell responses. Vaccine recipients surpassed placebo recipients in spike-specific TCR breadth.

Treatment: approximately 18 received Ad26.COV2.S at low or high dose, single or two shots; roughly 5 received placebo; per-sample allocation not given. Specimens were obtained on day 63 following the first vaccine or placebo injection. Adults aged 18-55 years in Boston included the donor. Profiled with immunoSEQ multiplex PCR; TCRdb holds only in-frame clones, not every one. The sample yields about 500,000 clones, about 89% seen once. Details on this clone: The target antigen is unknown.

The CDR3 is made up of 13 amino acids. The germline gives CDR1 SEHNR, CDR2 FQNEAQ (reference sequence). After removal of 5 bases from V and 6 bases from J, the junction contained 5 bases not matched to a gene. The source was peripheral blood, collected in a trial of Ad26.COV2.S vaccine versus placebo. This receptor was identified in a person aged 18-65 years who received the Ad26.COV2.S COVID-19 vaccine or a placebo. The chain joins TRBV7-9 to TRBJ1-2; 8 nucleotides agree with TRBD1. The CDR3 protein is CASSGTGIDGYTF. CDR3 nucleotides: TGTGCCAGCAGCGGGACAGGTATCGATGGCTACACCTTC.